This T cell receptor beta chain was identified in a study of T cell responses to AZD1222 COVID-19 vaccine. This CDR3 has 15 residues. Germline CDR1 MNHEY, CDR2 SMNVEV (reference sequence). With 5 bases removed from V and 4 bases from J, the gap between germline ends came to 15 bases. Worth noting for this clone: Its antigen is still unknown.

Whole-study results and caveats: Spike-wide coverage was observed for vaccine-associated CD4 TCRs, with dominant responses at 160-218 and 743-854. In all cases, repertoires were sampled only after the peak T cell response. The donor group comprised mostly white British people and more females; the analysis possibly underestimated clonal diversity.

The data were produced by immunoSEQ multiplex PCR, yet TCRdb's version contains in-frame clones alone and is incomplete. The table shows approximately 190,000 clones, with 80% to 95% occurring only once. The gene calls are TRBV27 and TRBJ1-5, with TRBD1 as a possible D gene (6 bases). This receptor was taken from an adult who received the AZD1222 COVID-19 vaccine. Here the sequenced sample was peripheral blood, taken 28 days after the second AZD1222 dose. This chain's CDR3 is CASSPTTGMNQPQHF. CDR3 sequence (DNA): TGTGCCAGCAGTCCCACCACAGGGATGAATCAGCCCCAGCATTTT.